This T cell receptor beta chain was found in a study of shared clonotypes between healthy human individuals. Method: immunoSEQ multiplex PCR; TCRdb's copy keeps in-frame clones and lacks some. The data contain around 510,000 clones, about 96% of them singletons. Germline lookup yields CDR1 MNHEY and CDR2 SMNVEV (reference sequence). V lost 6 bases to trimming and J lost 2 bases; unmatched junction nucleotides: 16. This CDR3 has 17 amino acids. This TCR derives from a woman between 25 and 40 years old in good health. The chain uses TRBV27 and TRBJ2-7; TRBD2 aligns across 7 bases. The specimen sequenced was naive CD4+ T cells sorted from blood. Subset given: CD45RA+ positively selected. DNA of the CDR3: TGTGCCAGCAGGGGGAGGGCTCTCTCCGGGTTCCCCTACGAGCAGTACTTC. Its protein is CASRGRALSGFPYEQYF.